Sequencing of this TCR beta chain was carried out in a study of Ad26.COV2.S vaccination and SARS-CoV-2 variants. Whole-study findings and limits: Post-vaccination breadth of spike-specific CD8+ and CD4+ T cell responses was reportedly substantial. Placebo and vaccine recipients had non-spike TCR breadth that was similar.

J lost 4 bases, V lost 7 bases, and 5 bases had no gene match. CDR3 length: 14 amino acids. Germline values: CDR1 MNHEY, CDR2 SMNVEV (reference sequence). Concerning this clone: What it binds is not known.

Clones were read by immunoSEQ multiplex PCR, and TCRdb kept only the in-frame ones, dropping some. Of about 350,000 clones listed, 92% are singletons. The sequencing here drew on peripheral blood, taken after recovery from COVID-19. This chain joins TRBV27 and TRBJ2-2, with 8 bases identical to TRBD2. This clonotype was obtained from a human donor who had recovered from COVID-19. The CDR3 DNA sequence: TGTGCCAGCACGGGGGGGATCGGCACCGGGGAGCTGTTTTTT. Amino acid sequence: CASTGGIGTGELFF.